A single sample is the source of the 14 T cell receptor beta chains below, sequenced in a study of shared clonotypes between healthy human individuals. The table came from immunoSEQ multiplex PCR; TCRdb's copy has only in-frame clones and leaves some out. Found here are a few million clones, approximately 94% of them singletons; the top ten hold 0.13%. What was sequenced was naive CD4+ T cells sorted from blood. The subset: CD45RA+ positively selected. The origin of the receptors is a man younger than 30 in good health.

The rearrangement joins TRBV5-1 to TRBJ2-2, with D perhaps TRBD1 (6 bases). Trimming stripped 3 bases from V and 2 bases from J, with 8 bases between. The CDR3 length is 14 residues. Germline assignment: CDR1 SGHRS and CDR2 YFSETQ. CDR3 in DNA: TGCGCCAGCAGCTCCAGGGGCAACACCGGGGAGCTGTTTTTT. Its protein is CASSSRGNTGELFF.

This chain joins TRBV28 and TRBJ2-5; TRBD2 aligns across 14 bases. This CDR3 contains 15 residues. Trimming took 5 bases from V and 5 from J; bases not matched to a gene: 4. CDR1 and CDR2 from the germline V gene are MDHEN and SYDVKM. CDR3 sequence (DNA): TGTGCCAGCAGTGGGACTAGCGGGGGTAGGGAGACCCAGTACTTC. Its protein is CASSGTSGGRETQYF.

As concerns this clone: Other nucleotide sequences from this sample produce the same CDR3. This sequence joins TRBV9 and TRBJ2-2, with a weak D call TRBD1 (6 bases). Germline CDR1 SGDLS, CDR2 YYNGEE. V shed 0 bases and J shed 4 bases, with 10 bases lying between them. CDR3 size: 15 residues. The CDR3 reads CASSVGQGSTGELFF. In nucleotides, the CDR3 is TGTGCCAGCAGCGTAGGTCAGGGGAGCACCGGGGAGCTGTTTTTT.

The V gene is TRBV28, the J gene TRBJ2-7; tentative D call: TRBD2 (5 bases). This CDR3 has 14 residues. Germline V CDR1 and CDR2: MDHEN, SYDVKM. With 3 bases removed from V and 2 bases from J, the gap between germline ends came to 11 bases. The CDR3 region has the DNA TGTGCCAGCAGTTTGATAGCGCCTACCTACGAGCAGTACTTC. It encodes CASSLIAPTYEQYF.

The chain joins TRBV6-1 to TRBJ1-2; the D is unclear. Germline CDR1 is MNHNS and CDR2 is SASEGT. This CDR3 is 13 amino acids long. V was pared by 3 bases and J by 4 bases, with 9 bases between. For the CDR3, the DNA is TGTGCCAGCAGTGATCTCAGGACCTATGGCTACACCTTC. Encoded protein: CASSDLRTYGYTF.

The J gene is TRBJ2-5, the V gene TRBV7-2; 11 positions match TRBD1. This CDR3 contains 18 residues. Germline lookup yields CDR1 SGHTA and CDR2 FQGNSA. V was clipped by 1 base and J by 3 bases; unmatched bases: 10. The CDR3 is CASSLGRRDRGRKETQYF. CDR3 coding DNA: TGTGCCAGCAGCTTAGGCCGCCGGGACAGGGGGAGGAAAGAGACCCAGTACTTC. Full variable domain (rest looked up from reference TRBV7-2 and TRBJ2-5): GAGVSQSPSNKVTEKGKDVELRCDPISGHTALYWYRQSLGQGLEFLIYFQGNSAPDKSGLPSDRFSAERTGGSVSTLTIQRTQQEDSAVYLCASSLGRRDRGRKETQYFGPGTRLLVL.

The chain recombines TRBV7-8 with TRBJ2-7; 13 bases fit TRBD2. Trimming removed 3 bases from V and 3 bases from J; junction bases left unmatched: 2. In germline, CDR1 is SGHVS, CDR2 FQNEAQ. The CDR3 extends over 15 amino acids. DNA of the CDR3: TGTGCCAGCAGCTTTGGGACTAGCGGGGTCTACGAGCAGTACTTC. This encodes CASSFGTSGVYEQYF.

V and J are TRBV7-8 and TRBJ2-7; 7 bases map to TRBD1. The V and J ends lost 7 bases and 2 bases, in that order; junction bases with no gene match: 5. The CDR3 is 13 residues long. Germline CDR1 and CDR2: SGHVS and FQNEAQ. CDR3 protein: CASTTDRAYEQYF. CDR3 nucleotides: TGTGCCAGCACCACCGACAGGGCCTACGAGCAGTACTTC.

The V and J genes are TRBV29-1 and TRBJ2-7, with D possibly being TRBD2 (6 bases). Germline CDR1 is SQVTM and CDR2 is ANQGSEA. Trimming pared 3 bases from V and 0 bases from J, leaving 9 bases between. CDR3 length equals 13 residues. CDR3 sequence: CSVEGLNSYEQYF. The CDR3 coding sequence is TGCAGCGTTGAGGGACTTAACTCCTACGAGCAGTACTTC.

The chain employs TRBV5-4 and TRBJ2-1, with 11 bases aligning to TRBD2. The CDR3 extends over 15 amino acids. Germline V lookup: CDR1 SGHNT, CDR2 YYREEE (reference sequence). V trimming: 4 bases; J trimming: 8 bases; junction bases outside the gene matches: 8. Here the CDR3 reads CASSPIAGGRYEQFF. CDR3 in DNA: TGTGCCAGCAGCCCCATAGCGGGAGGGAGGTATGAGCAGTTCTTC.

The V gene is TRBV6-5, the J gene TRBJ1-6, with TRBD1 identical over 9 bases. The CDR3 length is 15 residues. In germline, CDR1 is MNHEY, CDR2 SVGAGI. The J segment lost 9 bases and the V segment lost 5 bases, leaving 8 bases of the junction unmatched. This CDR3 is CASSPKGTGSSPLHF. CDR3 sequence (DNA): TGTGCCAGCAGTCCCAAGGGGACAGGGAGTTCACCCCTCCACTTT.

This clone was counted a single time. The chain couples TRBV5-1 to TRBJ2-3, with D unresolved. CDR1 is SGHRS, CDR2 YFSETQ, per germline. CDR3 length: 14 amino acids. Trimming took 0 bases from V and 3 from J, leaving 8 bases between them. CDR3 bases: TGCGCCAGCAGCTTGGAGGCCAGGACAGATACGCAGTATTTT. It translates to CASSLEARTDTQYF.

The chain couples TRBV11-2 to TRBJ1-2; D uncertain. The CDR3 length is 14 residues. V lost 4 bases to trimming and J lost 4 bases, with 13 bases between them. The germline V gene has CDR1 SGHAT and CDR2 FQNNGV. The chain's CDR3 is CASSSRQPSYGYTF. Here the CDR3 DNA reads TGTGCCAGCAGCTCCCGACAACCAAGCTATGGCTACACCTTC.

Points on this clone: The sample contains more than one DNA sequence encoding this CDR3. The chain carries TRBV30 and TRBJ2-7, with D uncertain. The V gene's germline CDR1 is GTSNPN and CDR2 SVGIG (reference sequence). The CDR3 runs 11 residues. Deletions cut 3 bases from V and 2 bases from J, with 5 bases between. CDR3 residues: CAWSLTYEQYF. CDR3 DNA sequence: TGTGCCTGGAGCCTCACCTACGAGCAGTACTTC.